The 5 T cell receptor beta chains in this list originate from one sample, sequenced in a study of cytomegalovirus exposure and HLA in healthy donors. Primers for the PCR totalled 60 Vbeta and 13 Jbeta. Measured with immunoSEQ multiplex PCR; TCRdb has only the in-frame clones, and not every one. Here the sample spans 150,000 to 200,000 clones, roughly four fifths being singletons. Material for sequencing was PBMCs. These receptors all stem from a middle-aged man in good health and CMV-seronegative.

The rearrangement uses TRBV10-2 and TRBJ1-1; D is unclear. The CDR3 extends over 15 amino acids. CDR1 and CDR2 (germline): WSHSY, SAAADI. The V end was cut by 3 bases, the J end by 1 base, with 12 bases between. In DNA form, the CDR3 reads TGCGCCAGCAGTGACCCCGGGAACCCGAACACTGAAGCTTTCTTT. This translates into CASSDPGNPNTEAFF.

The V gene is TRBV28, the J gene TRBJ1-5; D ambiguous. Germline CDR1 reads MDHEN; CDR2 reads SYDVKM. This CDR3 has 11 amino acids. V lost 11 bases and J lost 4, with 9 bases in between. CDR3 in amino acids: CAVGGNQPQHF. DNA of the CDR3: TGTGCCGTAGGCGGGAATCAGCCCCAGCATTTT.

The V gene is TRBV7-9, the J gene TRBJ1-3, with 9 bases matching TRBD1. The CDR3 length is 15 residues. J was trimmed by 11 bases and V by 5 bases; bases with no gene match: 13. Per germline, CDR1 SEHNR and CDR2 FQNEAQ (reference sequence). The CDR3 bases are TGTGCCAGCAGCGGATGGGGGACAGGGATCCCCTCCATATATTTT. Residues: CASSGWGTGIPSIYF.

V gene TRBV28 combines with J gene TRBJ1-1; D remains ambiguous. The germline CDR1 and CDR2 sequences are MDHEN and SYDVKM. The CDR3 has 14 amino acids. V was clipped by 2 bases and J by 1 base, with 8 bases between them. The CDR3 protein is CASSLQIQNTEAFF. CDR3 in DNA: TGTGCCAGCAGTTTACAGATTCAGAACACTGAAGCTTTCTTT.

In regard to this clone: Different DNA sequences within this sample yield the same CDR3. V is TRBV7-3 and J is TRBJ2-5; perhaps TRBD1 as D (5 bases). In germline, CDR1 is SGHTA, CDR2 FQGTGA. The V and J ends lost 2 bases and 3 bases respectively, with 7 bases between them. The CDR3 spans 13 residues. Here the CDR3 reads CASSLDREETQYF. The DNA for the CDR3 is TGTGCCAGCAGCTTAGACAGAGAAGAGACCCAGTACTTC.